A selection of T cell receptor beta chains follows, all from one sample in a study of T-cell reconstitution after alpha-beta-depleted transplantation in children. Each CDR3 protein gets one entry after TCRdb re-called the PCR reads with MiXCR. This table holds about 360,000 distinct CDR3 sequences, roughly 15% found once. The specimen was PBMCs, collected from the stem cell graft. The receptors come from a human donor who donated a stem cell graft to a child with Fanconi anemia. CDR3s include the opening cysteine and the closing phenylalanine or tryptophan. Each record gives: V gene, J gene, clone size, D gene, CDR3 length, CDR3 DNA, CDR3 protein. D genes are given only for firm matches. Clone size, where shown, is once, few, many, or a class for clones that have expanded.

>TRBV7-2|TRBJ2-1|many|TRBD2|16
TGTGCCAGCAGCTTAGCAGCACTAGCGGGGAGTGGGGAGCAGTTCTTC
CASSLAALAGSGEQFF
>TRBV12-3/TRBV12-4|TRBJ2-1|many|TRBD2|14
TGTGCCAGCAGTTTACTACTAGCGGGGGTAAGGCAGTTCTTC
CASSLLLAGVRQFF
>TRBV30|TRBJ1-1|few|NA|14
TGTGCCTGGAAGTCTCCAGCGGGGAACACTGAAGCTTTCTTT
CAWKSPAGNTEAFF
>TRBV29-1|TRBJ2-7|NA|NA|15
TGCAGCGTTGAAGCTTATGGGGCGATCTCCTACGAGCAGTACTTC
CSVEAYGAISYEQYF
>TRBV9|TRBJ2-3|few|NA|17
TGTGCCAGCAGCATTTGGGACGGCTCATCTGGGACAGATACGCAGTATTTT
CASSIWDGSSGTDTQYF
>TRBV4-3|TRBJ2-2|many|TRBD1|17
TGCGCCAGCAGCCAAGATCTGGGACAGGGCGTCACCGGGGAGCTGTTTTTT
CASSQDLGQGVTGELFF
>TRBV12-3/TRBV12-4|TRBJ1-1|NA|NA|14
TGTGCCAGCAGCGAGACATCCCCTCGAACTGAAGCTTTCTTT
CASSETSPRTEAFF
>TRBV14|TRBJ2-2|many|NA|16
TGTGCCAGCAGCCCTAGGCGGGGTATTGGCGCCGGGGAGCTGTTTTTT
CASSPRRGIGAGELFF
>TRBV5-1|TRBJ2-2|NA|NA|14
TGCGCCAGCACCCTGACGGGGACCGGCGGGGAGCTGTTTTTT
CASTLTGTGGELFF
>TRBV7-9|TRBJ1-6|few|NA|13
TGTGCCAGCTCCCCCCTGAATAATTCACCCCTCCACTTT
CASSPLNNSPLHF
>TRBV5-1|TRBJ2-3|NA|TRBD1|17
TGCGCCAGCAGCGGGCCCGAGGGACAGCCTACCACAGATACGCAGTATTTT
CASSGPEGQPTTDTQYF
>TRBV10-3|TRBJ1-2|few|NA|13
TGTGCCACCGAAGGACAGCCCAACTATGGCTACACCTTC
CATEGQPNYGYTF
>TRBV5-5|TRBJ2-3|NA|TRBD2|17
TGTGCCAGCAGCTTGGGGGCTTGGGGGGGGAGCACAGATACGCAGTATTTT
CASSLGAWGGSTDTQYF
>TRBV6-2/TRBV6-3|TRBJ2-5|many|NA|12
TGTGCCAGCAGTTACGCCCAAGAGACCCAGTACTTC
CASSYAQETQYF
>TRBV6-1|TRBJ1-5|NA|NA|14
TGTGCCAGCAGTGATGACAGGTCGGCCCAGCCCCAGCATTTT
CASSDDRSAQPQHF
>TRBV20-1|TRBJ2-3|NA|NA|16
TGCAGTGCCCCCTCGGTCTCGGGCGATATCACAGATACGCAGTATTTT
CSAPSVSGDITDTQYF
>TRBV20-1|TRBJ1-2|few|NA|13
TGCAGTGCTAGAGCCCAGGGGCCGGTGAGCTACACCTTC
CSARAQGPVSYTF
>TRBV5-1|TRBJ2-3|many|NA|15
TGCGCCAGCAGCTTTAGTCCGCGGGGCACAGATACGCAGTATTTT
CASSFSPRGTDTQYF
>TRBV20-1|TRBJ1-2|NA|TRBD1|14
TGCAGTGCTACCCCGACAGGGGAGCTGAGGAGCTACACCTTC
CSATPTGELRSYTF
>TRBV5-5|TRBJ2-4|many|TRBD1|14
TGTGCCAGCAGCGGGACAGTAGCCAAAAACATTCAGTACTTC
CASSGTVAKNIQYF
>TRBV5-5|TRBJ2-1|many|NA|15
TGTGCCAGCAGCCCGGCAGTGGGAAGGATCAATGAGCAGTTCTTC
CASSPAVGRINEQFF
>TRBV20-1|TRBJ1-1|few|NA|14
TGCAGTGCTTCTAGGCCAGGGAGAAACACTGAAGCTTTCTTT
CSASRPGRNTEAFF
>TRBV5-1|TRBJ2-1|few|NA|13
TGCGCCAGCAAAAAGGGCGTCAACAATGAGCAGTTCTTC
CASKKGVNNEQFF
>TRBV6-5|TRBJ1-6|many|TRBD1|14
TGTGCCAGCAGCAGACAGGGGGAAGGTTCACCCCTCCACTTT
CASSRQGEGSPLHF
>TRBV20-1|TRBJ1-4|NA|NA|16
TGCAGTGCTAGGCAGGGACTCGTCGGGGAGAATGAAAAACTGTTTTTT
CSARQGLVGENEKLFF
>TRBV12-3/TRBV12-4|TRBJ2-5|NA|TRBD2|17
TGTGCCAGCAGTTTGTTCGGGGGGGGGACACTTCAAGAGACCCAGTACTTC
CASSLFGGGTLQETQYF
>TRBV7-3|TRBJ2-3|NA|NA|15
TGTGCCAGCAGCACAAGGCGGGGTAGCACAGATACGCAGTATTTT
CASSTRRGSTDTQYF
>TRBV29-1|TRBJ2-1|NA|NA|14
TGCAGCGCCCAGGACGCCTCAACCTACAATGAGCAGTTCTTC
CSAQDASTYNEQFF
>TRBV29-1|TRBJ2-1|many|NA|10
TGCAGCGTTGCTCGGGACGTGCAGTTCTTC
CSVARDVQFF
>TRBV19|TRBJ2-5|NA|NA|12
TGTGCCAGTCGACAGTCTGGCGAGACCCAGTACTTC
CASRQSGETQYF
>TRBV30|TRBJ1-2|NA|NA|15
TGTGCCTGGAGTTCCCCCTCAGGGCGGACCTATGGCTACACCTTC
CAWSSPSGRTYGYTF
>TRBV27|TRBJ2-7|few|NA|16
TGTGCCAGCAGTTTAGGTTTTGGCAGGGCGAGCAACGAGCAGTACTTC
CASSLGFGRASNEQYF
>TRBV5-5|TRBJ1-2|NA|TRBD1|16
TGTGCCAGCAGCTTGGACGTCGACAGGGGAGGTGGTGGCTACACCTTC
CASSLDVDRGGGGYTF
>TRBV20-1|TRBJ2-1|few|TRBD2|17
TGCAGTGCTAGTACCCCTAGGGCGGGGGGATATTACAATGAGCAGTTCTTC
CSASTPRAGGYYNEQFF
>TRBV15|TRBJ2-5|few|TRBD1|14
TGTGCCACCAGCAGCGGGGACAGGGTTGAGACCCAGTACTTC
CATSSGDRVETQYF
>TRBV5-1|TRBJ1-6|NA|TRBD1|15
TGCGCCAGCAGCTTGGGGGACAGAAATAATTCACCCCTCCACTTT
CASSLGDRNNSPLHF
>TRBV11-2|TRBJ2-1|NA|NA|13
TGTGCCAGCAGCCTAGGGTCACAAACTGAGCAGTTCTTC
CASSLGSQTEQFF
>TRBV30|TRBJ2-5|few|TRBD2|16
TGTGCCTGGAGTCCGAGCCCCGGGACTAGCCTAGAGACCCAGTACTTC
CAWSPSPGTSLETQYF
>TRBV20-1|TRBJ1-5|few|NA|13
TGCAGTGCTAGTGTCGGCCTCGGGCAGCCCCAGCATTTT
CSASVGLGQPQHF
>TRBV30|TRBJ2-7|many|NA|14
TGTGCCTGGAGCCCTTGGCCGGTAACCTACGAGCAGTACTTC
CAWSPWPVTYEQYF
>TRBV6-6|TRBJ2-2|NA|NA|13
TGTGCCAGCAGTGGACCGCACACCGGGGAGCTGTTTTTT
CASSGPHTGELFF
>TRBV4-3|TRBJ2-2|NA|TRBD1|17
TGCGCCAGCAGCCAAGATTGGACAGGGACAAACACCGGGGAGCTGTTTTTT
CASSQDWTGTNTGELFF
>TRBV5-1|TRBJ2-7|NA|NA|17
TGCGCCAGCAGCTTGTTGGGGACGAGGTTTAGCTCCTACGAGCAGTACTTC
CASSLLGTRFSSYEQYF
>TRBV7-9|TRBJ2-2|few|NA|15
TGTGCCAGCAGCTTGGTGGCACCGAACACCGGGGAGCTGTTTTTT
CASSLVAPNTGELFF
>TRBV7-2|TRBJ2-7|many|NA|16
TGTGCCAGCAGCTTAGATGTGGTCGAGGTTTACTACGAGCAGTACTTC
CASSLDVVEVYYEQYF
>TRBV5-1|TRBJ2-6|few|NA|15
TGCGCCAGCAGCCCGGACCTCTCTGGGGCCAACGTCCTGACTTTC
CASSPDLSGANVLTF
>TRBV7-6|TRBJ2-2|many|NA|13
TGTGCCAGCAGCTGGGGTGGTCCCGGGGAGCTGTTTTTT
CASSWGGPGELFF
>TRBV3-1|TRBJ1-1|NA|NA|16
TGTGCCAGCAGCCTCTACCTGGGGGGTCAGAACACTGAAGCTTTCTTT
CASSLYLGGQNTEAFF
>TRBV2|TRBJ1-4|NA|NA|11
TGTGCCACCGCGGGTATGGAAAAACTGTTTTTT
CATAGMEKLFF
>TRBV7-2|TRBJ1-2|many|NA|15
TGTGCCAGCGGCGATCCAGGGGTGTCTAACTATGGCTACACCTTC
CASGDPGVSNYGYTF
>TRBV3-1|TRBJ2-7|once|NA|12
TGTGCCAGCAGCGACTCTGCCTACGAGCAGTACTTC
CASSDSAYEQYF
>TRBV5-1|TRBJ1-1|NA|TRBD1|13
TGCGCCAGTCGGGACCAGGGGGACACTGAAGCTTTCTTT
CASRDQGDTEAFF
>TRBV9|TRBJ1-1|NA|NA|14
TGTGCCAGCAGCGTAGGGACGGGGAACACTGAAGCTTTCTTT
CASSVGTGNTEAFF
>TRBV6-5|TRBJ1-1|few|NA|14
TGTGCCAGCAGCCCCACAGATCCTGGGACTGAAGCTTTCTTT
CASSPTDPGTEAFF
>TRBV12-3/TRBV12-4|TRBJ2-6|NA|NA|20
TGTGCCAGCAGTGACGTAATGGACAGATCTCTCCGATCTGGGGCCAACGTCCTGACTTTC
CASSDVMDRSLRSGANVLTF
>TRBV7-2|TRBJ1-3|NA|NA|16
TGTGCCAGCAGCTTAGTTCCGGGCGCAGCTGGAAACACCATATATTTT
CASSLVPGAAGNTIYF
>TRBV6-2/TRBV6-3|TRBJ2-3|few|NA|15
TGTGCCAGCAGTTACTCGAAATCTGATACAGATACGCAGTATTTT
CASSYSKSDTDTQYF